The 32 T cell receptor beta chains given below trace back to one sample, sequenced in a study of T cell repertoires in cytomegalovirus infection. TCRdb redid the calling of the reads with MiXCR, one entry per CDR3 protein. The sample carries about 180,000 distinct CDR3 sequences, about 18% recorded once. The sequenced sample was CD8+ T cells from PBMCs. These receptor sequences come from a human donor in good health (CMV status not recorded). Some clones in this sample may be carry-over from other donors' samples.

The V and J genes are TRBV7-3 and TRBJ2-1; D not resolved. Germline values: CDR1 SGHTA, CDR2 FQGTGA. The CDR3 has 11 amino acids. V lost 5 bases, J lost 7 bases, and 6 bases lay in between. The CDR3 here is CASSRANEQFF. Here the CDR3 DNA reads TGTGCCAGCAGCCGGGCTAATGAGCAGTTCTTC.

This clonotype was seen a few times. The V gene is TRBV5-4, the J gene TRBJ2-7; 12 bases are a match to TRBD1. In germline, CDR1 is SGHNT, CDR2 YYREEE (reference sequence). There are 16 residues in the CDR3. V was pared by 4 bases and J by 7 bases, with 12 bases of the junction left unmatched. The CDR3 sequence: CASSRGQGAPAGEQYF. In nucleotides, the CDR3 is TGTGCCAGCAGCAGGGGACAGGGGGCGCCCGCTGGGGAGCAGTACTTC. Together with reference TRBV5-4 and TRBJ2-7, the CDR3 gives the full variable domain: ETGVTQSPTHLIKTRGQQVTLRCSSQSGHNTVSWYQQALGQGPQFIFQYYREEENGRGNFPPRFSGLQFPNYSSELNVNALELDDSALYLCASSRGQGAPAGEQYFGPGTRLTVT.

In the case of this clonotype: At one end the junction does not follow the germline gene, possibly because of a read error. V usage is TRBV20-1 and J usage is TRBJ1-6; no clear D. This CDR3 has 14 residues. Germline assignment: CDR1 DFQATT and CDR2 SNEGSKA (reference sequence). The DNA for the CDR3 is TGCAGTGCTAGAGAAAGGCGGCTTAATTCACCCCTCTACTTT. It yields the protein CSARERRLNSPLYF.

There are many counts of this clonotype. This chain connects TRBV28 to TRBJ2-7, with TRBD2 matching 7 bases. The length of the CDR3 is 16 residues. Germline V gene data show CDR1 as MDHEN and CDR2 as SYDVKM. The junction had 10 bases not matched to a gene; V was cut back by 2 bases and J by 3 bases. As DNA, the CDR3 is TGTGCCAGCAGTTTACGTCTAGCGGTGTTGGTCTACGAGCAGTACTTC. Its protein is CASSLRLAVLVYEQYF.

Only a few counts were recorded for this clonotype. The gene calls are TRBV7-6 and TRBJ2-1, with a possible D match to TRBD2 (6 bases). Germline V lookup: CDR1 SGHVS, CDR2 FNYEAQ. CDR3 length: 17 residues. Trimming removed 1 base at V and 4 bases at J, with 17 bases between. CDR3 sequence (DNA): TGTGCCAGCAGCTTAGGGTGGAAGGGAGGCACTTACAATGAGCAGTTCTTC. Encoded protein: CASSLGWKGGTYNEQFF.

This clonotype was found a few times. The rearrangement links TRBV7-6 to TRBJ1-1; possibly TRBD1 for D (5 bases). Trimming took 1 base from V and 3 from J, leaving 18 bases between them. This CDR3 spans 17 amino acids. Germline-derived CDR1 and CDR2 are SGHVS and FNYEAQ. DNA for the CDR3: TGTGCCAGCAGCTTAGAAATGGGAGGGGCTCGGTACACTGAAGCTTTCTTT. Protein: CASSLEMGGARYTEAFF.

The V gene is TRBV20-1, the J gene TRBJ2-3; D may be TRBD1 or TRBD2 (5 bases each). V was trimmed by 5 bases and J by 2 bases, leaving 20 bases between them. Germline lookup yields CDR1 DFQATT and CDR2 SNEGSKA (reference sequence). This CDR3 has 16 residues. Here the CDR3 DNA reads TGCAGTGCTTCCACCCGGGACGGCTGGGCCACAGATACGCAGTATTTT. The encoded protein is CSASTRDGWATDTQYF.

DNA of the CDR3: TGTGCCAGCAGTTGGACAATCTCCTACAATGAGCAGTTCTTC. It translates to CASSWTISYNEQFF. This chain links TRBV6-2 or TRBV6-3 with TRBJ2-1, with D maybe TRBD1 (5 bases). Trimming pared 4 bases from V and 0 bases from J, leaving 7 bases between. The CDR3 has 14 amino acids. CDR1 is MNHEY and CDR2 is SVGEGT in the germline V gene.

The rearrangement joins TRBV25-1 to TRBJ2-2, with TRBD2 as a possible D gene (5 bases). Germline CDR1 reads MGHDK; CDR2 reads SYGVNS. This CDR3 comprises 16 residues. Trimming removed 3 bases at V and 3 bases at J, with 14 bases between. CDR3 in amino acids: CASSDPDHGDTGELFF. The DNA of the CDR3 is TGTGCCAGCAGTGACCCCGACCACGGGGACACCGGGGAGCTGTTTTTT.

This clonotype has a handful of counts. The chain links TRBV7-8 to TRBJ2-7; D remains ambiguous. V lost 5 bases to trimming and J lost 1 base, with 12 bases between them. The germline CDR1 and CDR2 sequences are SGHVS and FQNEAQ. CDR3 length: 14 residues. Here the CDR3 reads CASSPPDRSYEQYF. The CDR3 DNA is TGTGCCAGCAGCCCGCCGGACCGGTCCTACGAGCAGTACTTC.

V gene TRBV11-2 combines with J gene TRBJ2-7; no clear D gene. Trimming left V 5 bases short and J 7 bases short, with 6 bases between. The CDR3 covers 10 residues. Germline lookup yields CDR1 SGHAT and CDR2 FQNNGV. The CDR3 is CASSQMEQYF. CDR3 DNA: TGTGCCAGCAGCCAGATGGAGCAGTACTTC.

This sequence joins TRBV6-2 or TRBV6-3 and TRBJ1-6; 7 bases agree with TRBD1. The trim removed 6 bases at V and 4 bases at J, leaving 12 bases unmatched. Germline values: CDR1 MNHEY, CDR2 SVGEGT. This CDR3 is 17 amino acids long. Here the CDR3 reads CASSITKQGVYNSPLHF. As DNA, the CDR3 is TGTGCCAGCAGCATCACAAAGCAGGGGGTTTATAATTCACCCCTCCACTTT.

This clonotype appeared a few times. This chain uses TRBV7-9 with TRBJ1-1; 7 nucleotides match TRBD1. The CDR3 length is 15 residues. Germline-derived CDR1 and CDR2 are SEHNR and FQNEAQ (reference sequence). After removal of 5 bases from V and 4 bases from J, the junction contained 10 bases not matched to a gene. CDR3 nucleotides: TGTGCCAGCAGCCTTCAACAGGGGTTGGCCACTGAAGCTTTCTTT. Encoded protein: CASSLQQGLATEAFF.

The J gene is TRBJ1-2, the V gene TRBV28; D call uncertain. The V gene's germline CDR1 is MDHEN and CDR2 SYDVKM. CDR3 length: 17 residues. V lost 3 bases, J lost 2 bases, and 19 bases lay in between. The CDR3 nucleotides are TGTGCCAGCAGTTTTAGGGCCAGGCTATCCGTCAACTATGGCTACACCTTC. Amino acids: CASSFRARLSVNYGYTF.

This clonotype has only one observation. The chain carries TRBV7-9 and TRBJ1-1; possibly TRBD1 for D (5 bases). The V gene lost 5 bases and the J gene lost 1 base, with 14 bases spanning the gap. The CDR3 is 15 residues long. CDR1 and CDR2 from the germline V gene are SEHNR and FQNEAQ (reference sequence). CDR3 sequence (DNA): TGTGCCAGCAGCCCCCCGGGACCCAGGAACACTGAAGCTTTCTTT. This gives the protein CASSPPGPRNTEAFF.

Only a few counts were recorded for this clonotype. CDR3 amino acids: CASRGEHYEQYF. CDR3 nucleotides: TGTGCCTCCCGGGGGGAACACTACGAGCAGTACTTC. The chain is built from TRBV2 and TRBJ2-7; 7 bases are a match to TRBD2. Germline V gene data show CDR1 as SNHLY and CDR2 as FYNNEI. V lost 11 bases, J lost 3 bases, and 7 bases stayed unmatched. This CDR3 contains 12 residues. The full variable domain, in which reference TRBV2 and TRBJ2-7 provide the parts outside the CDR3, is EPEVTQTPSHQVTQMGQEVILRCVPISNHLYFYWYRQILGQKVEFLVSFYNNEISEKSEIFDDQFSVERPDGSNFTLKIRSTKLEDSAMYFCASRGEHYEQYFGPGTRLTVT.

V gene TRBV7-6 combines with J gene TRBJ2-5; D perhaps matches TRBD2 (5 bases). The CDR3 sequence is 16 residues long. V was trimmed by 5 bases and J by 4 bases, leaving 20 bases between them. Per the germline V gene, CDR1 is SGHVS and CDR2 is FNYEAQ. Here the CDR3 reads CASSPSRGQNRETQYF. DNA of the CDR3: TGTGCCAGCAGCCCTTCTCGCGGGCAGAACCGAGAGACCCAGTACTTC.

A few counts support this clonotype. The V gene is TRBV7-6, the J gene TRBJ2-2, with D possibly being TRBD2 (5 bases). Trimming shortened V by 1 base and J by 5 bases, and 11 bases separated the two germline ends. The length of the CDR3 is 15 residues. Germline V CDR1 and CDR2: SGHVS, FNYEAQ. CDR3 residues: CASSLGRAGTGELFF. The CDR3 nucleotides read TGTGCCAGCAGCTTAGGACGGGCGGGTACCGGGGAGCTGTTTTTT.

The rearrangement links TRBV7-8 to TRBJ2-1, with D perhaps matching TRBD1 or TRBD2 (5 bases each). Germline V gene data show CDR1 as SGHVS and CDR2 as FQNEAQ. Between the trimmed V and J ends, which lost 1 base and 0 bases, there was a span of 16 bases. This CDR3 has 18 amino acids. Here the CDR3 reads CASSLEPGRGSSYNEQFF. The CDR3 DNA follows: TGTGCCAGCAGCTTAGAACCGGGACGGGGAAGCTCCTACAATGAGCAGTTCTTC.

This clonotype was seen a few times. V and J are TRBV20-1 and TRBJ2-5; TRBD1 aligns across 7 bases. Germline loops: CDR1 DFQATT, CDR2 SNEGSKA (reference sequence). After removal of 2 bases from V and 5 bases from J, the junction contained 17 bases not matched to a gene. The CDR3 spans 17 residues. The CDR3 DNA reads TGCAGTGCTAGAATCTTAAGGGGTCGACAGGGCGTCGAGACCCAGTACTTC. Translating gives CSARILRGRQGVETQYF.

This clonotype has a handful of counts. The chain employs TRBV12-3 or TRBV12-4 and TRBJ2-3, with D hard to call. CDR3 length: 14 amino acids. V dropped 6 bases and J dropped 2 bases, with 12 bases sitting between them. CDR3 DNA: TGTGCCAGCAGGGTAAGGGAATACACAGATACGCAGTATTTT. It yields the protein CASRVREYTDTQYF.

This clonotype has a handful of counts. The CDR3 DNA follows: TGTGCCAGCAGCTTAGCTTTATTCAGAACCTATAATGAAAAACTGTTTTTT. This encodes CASSLALFRTYNEKLFF. V is TRBV7-8 and J is TRBJ1-4; D is unresolved. V lost 0 bases to trimming and J lost 4 bases, with 15 bases between them. Germline V gives CDR1 SGHVS, CDR2 FQNEAQ. This CDR3 is built from 17 residues.

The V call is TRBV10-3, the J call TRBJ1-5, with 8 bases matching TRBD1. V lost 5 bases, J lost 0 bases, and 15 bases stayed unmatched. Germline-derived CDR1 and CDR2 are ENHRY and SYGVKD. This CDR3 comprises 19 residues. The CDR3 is CAISPGTGPTTTSNQPQHF. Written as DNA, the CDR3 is TGTGCCATCAGTCCCGGGACAGGTCCGACCACTACTAGCAATCAGCCCCAGCATTTT.

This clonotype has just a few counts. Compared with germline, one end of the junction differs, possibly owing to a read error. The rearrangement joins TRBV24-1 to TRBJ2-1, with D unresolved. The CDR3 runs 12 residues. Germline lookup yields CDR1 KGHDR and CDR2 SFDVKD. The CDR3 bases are TGTGCCACCACTGATGAGTACAATGAGCAGTTCTTC. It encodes CATTDEYNEQFF.

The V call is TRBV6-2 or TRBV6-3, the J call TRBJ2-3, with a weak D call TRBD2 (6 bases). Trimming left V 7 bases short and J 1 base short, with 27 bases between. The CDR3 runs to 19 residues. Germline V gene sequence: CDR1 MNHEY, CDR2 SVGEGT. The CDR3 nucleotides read TGTGCCAGCACTTGGGATCCCGAAGAAGGCCGGAGGGGCACAGATACGCAGTATTTT. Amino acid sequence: CASTWDPEEGRRGTDTQYF.

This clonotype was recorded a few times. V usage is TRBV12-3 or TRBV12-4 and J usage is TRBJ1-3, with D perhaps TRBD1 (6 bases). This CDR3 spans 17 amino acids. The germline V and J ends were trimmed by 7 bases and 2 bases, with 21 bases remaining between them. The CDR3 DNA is TGTGCCAGCAACTCCGGGGGGGACAACTCTGCTGGAAACACCATATATTTT. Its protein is CASNSGGDNSAGNTIYF.

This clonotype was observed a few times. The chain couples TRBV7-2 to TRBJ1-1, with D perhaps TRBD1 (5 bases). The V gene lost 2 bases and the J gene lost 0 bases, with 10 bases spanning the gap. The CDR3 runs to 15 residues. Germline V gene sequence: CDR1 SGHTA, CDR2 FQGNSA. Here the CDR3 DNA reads TGTGCCAGCAGCTTAAGCCCGGGGGTGAACACTGAAGCTTTCTTT. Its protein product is CASSLSPGVNTEAFF.

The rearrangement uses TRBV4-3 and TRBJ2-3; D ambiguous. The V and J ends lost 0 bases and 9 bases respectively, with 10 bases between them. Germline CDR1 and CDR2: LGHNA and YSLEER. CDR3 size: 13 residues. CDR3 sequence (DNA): TGCGCCAGCAGCCAAGATTCGAGAGACACGCAGTATTTT. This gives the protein CASSQDSRDTQYF.

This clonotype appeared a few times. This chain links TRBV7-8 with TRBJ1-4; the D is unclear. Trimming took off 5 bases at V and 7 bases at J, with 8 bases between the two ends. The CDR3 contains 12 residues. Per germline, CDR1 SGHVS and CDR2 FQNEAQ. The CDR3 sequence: CASSQWGEKLFF. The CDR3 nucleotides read TGTGCCAGCAGCCAATGGGGTGAAAAACTGTTTTTT.

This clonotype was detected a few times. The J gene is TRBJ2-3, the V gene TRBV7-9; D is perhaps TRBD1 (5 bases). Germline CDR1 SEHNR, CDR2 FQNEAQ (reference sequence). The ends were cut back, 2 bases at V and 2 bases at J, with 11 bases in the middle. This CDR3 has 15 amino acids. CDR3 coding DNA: TGTGCCAGCAGCTTAACCGACAGTAACACAGATACGCAGTATTTT. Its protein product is CASSLTDSNTDTQYF.

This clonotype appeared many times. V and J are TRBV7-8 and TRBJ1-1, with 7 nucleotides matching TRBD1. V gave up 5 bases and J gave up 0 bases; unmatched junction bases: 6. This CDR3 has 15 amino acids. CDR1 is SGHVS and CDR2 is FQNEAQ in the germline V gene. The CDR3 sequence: CASSPRTGLNTEAFF. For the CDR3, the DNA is TGTGCCAGCAGCCCCCGGACAGGCTTGAACACTGAAGCTTTCTTT.

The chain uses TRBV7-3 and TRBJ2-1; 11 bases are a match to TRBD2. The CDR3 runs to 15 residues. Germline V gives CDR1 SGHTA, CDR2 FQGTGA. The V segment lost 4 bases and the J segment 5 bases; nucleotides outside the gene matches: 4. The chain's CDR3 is CASSSPTSGNNEQFF. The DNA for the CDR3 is TGTGCCAGCAGCTCCCCGACTAGCGGGAACAATGAGCAGTTCTTC.